The clone carrying this T cell receptor beta chain was observed a single time. Its matching antigen is unknown. CDR1 is MNHEY and CDR2 is SMNVEV in the germline V gene (reference sequence). This CDR3 spans 21 amino acids. V shed 6 bases, J shed 1 base, and the junction held 17 bases outside the gene matches. Prepared libraries of TCR beta cDNA carried unique molecular identifiers. Input of about 0.9 to 10 million T cells yielded hundreds of thousands of cDNA molecules. TCRdb re-analysed the PCR reads in MiXCR, keeping a single row per CDR3 protein. The sample carries more than 350,000 distinct CDR3 sequences, 35% to 45% recorded once. This sample was taken from a study of post-analysis software for immune sequencing data. In the study overall: Included courses were relapsing-remitting and secondary progressive multiple sclerosis; progressive-relapsing multiple sclerosis was also included.

The study, taken as a whole, reports: Roughly five TRBV segments were more frequent in patients than controls; TRBV5-6, TRBV5-1 and TRBV20-1 belonged to this group.

The sequenced sample was blood. The clonotype comes from a girl aged 2-10 years with multiple sclerosis. The chain carries TRBV27 and TRBJ2-6; 11 nucleotides line up with TRBD1. The CDR3 nucleotides are TGTGCCAGCAGGCCGGGACAGGGGGGGTTTATGTACCCATCTGGGGCCAACGTCCTGACTTTC. Its protein is CASRPGQGGFMYPSGANVLTF.